One sample yielded the 29 T cell receptor beta chains listed below, sequenced in a study of regulatory T cells in long-lasting Graves disease. The TCR beta library used iRepertoire HTBI primers with Arm-PCR amplification of CDR3. TCRdb used MiXCR to reprocess the multiplex PCR reads, holding one entry per CDR3 protein. The sample carries hundreds of thousands of distinct CDR3 sequences, 25% to 35% recorded once. Stated time point: persistent/refractory GD, antithyroid drugs over 5 years with positive TRAb. PBMC-derived RNA was used for the TCR library. This material consisted of peripheral blood mononuclear cells (PBMCs), taken when the disease was refractory, from a patient treated with antithyroid drugs. These receptors came from a female donor with Graves disease.

This clonotype was counted between two and nine times. V and J are TRBV18 and TRBJ2-7, with D possibly being TRBD1 or TRBD2 (5 bases each). V was cut by 4 bases and J by 3 bases, with 13 bases left in between. Germline V lookup: CDR1 KGHSH, CDR2 LQKENI. This CDR3 is built from 14 residues. CDR3 coding DNA: TGTGCCAGCTCACAACCGGGACCTGGCTACGAGCAGTACTTC. Encoded protein: CASSQPGPGYEQYF.

The chain combines TRBV20-1 with TRBJ1-5; D call uncertain. The CDR3 consists of 12 residues. Germline CDR1 DFQATT, CDR2 SNEGSKA (reference sequence). The ends were cut back, 6 bases at V and 9 bases at J, with 15 bases in the middle. This chain's CDR3 is CSAPQADGPQHF. The CDR3 coding sequence is TGCAGTGCCCCTCAGGCGGATGGGCCCCAGCATTTT.

J is TRBJ2-2 and V is TRBV12-3 or TRBV12-4; no clear D. V lost 7 bases and J 1 base, leaving 10 bases between the germline ends. The CDR3 has 14 amino acids. The CDR3 nucleotides are TGTGCCAGCACCACCTGGGGGAACACCGGGGAGCTGTTTTTT. Translation gives CASTTWGNTGELFF.

This sequence joins TRBV5-1 and TRBJ2-1, with D hard to call. V was shortened by 0 bases and J by 1 base, with 8 bases between the two germline ends. Germline V gene data show CDR1 as SGHRS and CDR2 as YFSETQ. This CDR3 is built from 15 residues. CDR3 protein: CASSLAAVSYNEQFF. The CDR3 region has the DNA TGCGCCAGCAGCTTGGCGGCAGTTTCCTACAATGAGCAGTTCTTC.

This clonotype was picked up one time. The chain links TRBV25-1 to TRBJ1-1; D is unresolved. The CDR3 covers 14 residues. CDR1 MGHDK and CDR2 SYGVNS come from the germline V gene. V was trimmed by 3 bases and J by 4 bases, leaving 12 bases between them. CDR3 amino acids: CASSESKGFTEAFF. The CDR3 nucleotides are TGTGCCAGCAGTGAGAGTAAGGGATTCACTGAAGCTTTCTTT.

J is TRBJ1-1 and V is TRBV7-3; unclear D gene. From germline, CDR1 is SGHTA and CDR2 FQGTGA. Trimming pared 5 bases from V and 11 bases from J, leaving 21 bases between. This CDR3 has 14 residues. The CDR3 loop is CASSPRTSTLEAFF. The CDR3, as DNA: TGTGCCAGCAGCCCCCGGACCTCAACCCTGGAGGCTTTCTTT.

CDR3 sequence: CSVEARDAFLEQFF. The CDR3 DNA is TGCAGCGTTGAAGCGCGGGACGCGTTCCTTGAGCAGTTCTTC. The chain joins TRBV29-1 to TRBJ2-1; D might be TRBD2 (6 bases). The CDR3 runs to 14 residues. Germline lookup yields CDR1 SQVTM and CDR2 ANQGSEA. Trimming stripped 1 base from V and 9 bases from J, with 16 bases between.

This clonotype was counted many times. This sequence joins TRBV27 and TRBJ1-1; D gene uncertain. The CDR3 spans 13 residues. The germline V and J ends were trimmed by 4 bases and 0 bases, with 6 bases remaining between them. Germline CDR1 MNHEY, CDR2 SMNVEV (reference sequence). The CDR3 DNA reads TGTGCCAGCAGTTCTGTAATGAACACTGAAGCTTTCTTT. Translated: CASSSVMNTEAFF.

The V and J genes are TRBV6-1 and TRBJ2-5; 13 bases fit TRBD2. The V gene's germline CDR1 is MNHNS and CDR2 SASEGT. The V gene end was trimmed by 6 bases and the J gene end by 5 bases; junction bases not matched to a gene: 9. CDR3 size: 16 residues. The CDR3 DNA is TGTGCCAGCAGGCAACCGGGACTAGCGGGAAGGGAGACCCAGTACTTC. This sequence encodes CASRQPGLAGRETQYF.

At least ten counts were recorded for this clonotype. This chain's CDR3 is CATSDLDREAGYTF. CDR3 sequence (DNA): TGTGCCACCAGTGACCTGGACAGGGAGGCCGGCTACACCTTC. This chain links TRBV24-1 with TRBJ1-2; 8 nucleotides agree with TRBD1. Per germline, CDR1 KGHDR and CDR2 SFDVKD. This CDR3 is 14 amino acids long. Trimming took 4 bases from V and 8 from J; bases not matched to a gene: 8.

The sample holds many counts of this clonotype. This chain joins TRBV28 and TRBJ2-5, with TRBD2 as a possible D gene (5 bases). The V end was cut by 6 bases, the J end by 4 bases, with 18 bases between. In germline, CDR1 is MDHEN, CDR2 SYDVKM. There are 15 residues in the CDR3. The CDR3 DNA reads as TGTGCCAGCAGCACCCGGGATGGGGTCATAGAGACCCAGTACTTC. It is translated as CASSTRDGVIETQYF.

This chain links TRBV20-1 with TRBJ1-4, with D tentatively TRBD1 (5 bases). This CDR3 is 12 amino acids long. Germline V gene lookup returns CDR1 DFQATT and CDR2 SNEGSKA (reference sequence). V gave up 2 bases and J gave up 8 bases, with 9 bases separating them. The CDR3 is CSARPGFEKLFF. CDR3 sequence (DNA): TGCAGTGCTAGACCAGGGTTCGAAAAACTGTTTTTT.

The chain uses TRBV6-9 and TRBJ2-5, with no clear D. Germline assignment: CDR1 MNHGY and CDR2 SVAAGI. V lost 3 bases, J lost 5 bases, and 16 bases lay in between. This CDR3 contains 15 residues. The CDR3, as DNA: TGTGCCAGCAGTTACTCGAAAATTGGGGTTGAGACCCAGTACTTC. Protein: CASSYSKIGVETQYF.

This clonotype was observed many times. CDR3 sequence reads: CASSYSSIAPKETQYF. As DNA, the CDR3 is TGTGCCAGCAGTTACTCGAGTATTGCGCCCAAAGAGACCCAGTACTTC. The chain carries TRBV6-5 and TRBJ2-5; no clear D. With 0 bases removed from V and 3 bases from J, the gap between germline ends came to 14 bases. The CDR3 has 16 amino acids. Germline V CDR1 and CDR2: MNHEY, SVGAGI.

The chain combines TRBV12-3 or TRBV12-4 with TRBJ2-6; 7 bases are a match to TRBD1. V gave up 11 bases and J gave up 0 bases; unmatched junction bases: 13. This CDR3 is 17 amino acids long. The CDR3 loop is CAGLTGARISGANVLTF. The CDR3 DNA follows: TGTGCCGGATTAACAGGGGCCCGAATCTCTGGGGCCAACGTCCTGACTTTC.

This clonotype has only a few counts. The J gene is TRBJ2-2, the V gene TRBV6-1, with a tentative D call TRBD1 (5 bases). The V and J ends lost 5 bases and 2 bases respectively, with 9 bases between them. CDR1 MNHNS and CDR2 SASEGT come from the germline V gene. The CDR3 loop spans 14 amino acids. The CDR3 is CASSNGQNTGELFF. CDR3 DNA sequence: TGTGCCAGCAGTAACGGACAAAACACCGGGGAGCTGTTTTTT.

Here the CDR3 DNA reads TGTGCCAGCAGGCCCTACAAGGGACTCTATGGCTACACCTTC. Translating gives CASRPYKGLYGYTF. The rearrangement uses TRBV11-2 and TRBJ1-2, with TRBD1 as a possible D gene (5 bases). The CDR3 contains 14 residues. Trimming took 6 bases from V and 4 from J, leaving 15 bases between them. Germline CDR1 and CDR2: SGHAT and FQNNGV.

This clonotype was seen ten or more times. The chain is built from TRBV28 and TRBJ2-4, with 7 bases that match TRBD2. CDR3 length: 17 residues. V shed 5 bases and J 1 base; nucleotides not matched to a gene: 11. CDR1 and CDR2 from the germline V gene are MDHEN and SYDVKM. CDR3 DNA: TGTGCCAGCAGTGGTTTGGGCGGGGGAGAGGCCAAAAACATTCAGTACTTC. Residues: CASSGLGGGEAKNIQYF.

About this clonotype: Possible read error: a much larger clone is one base away. The chain combines TRBV28 with TRBJ1-6; 7 positions match TRBD1. This CDR3 is 16 amino acids long. Germline-derived CDR1 and CDR2 are MDHEN and SYDVKM. The V and J ends lost 5 bases and 6 bases, in that order; junction bases with no gene match: 10. In DNA, the CDR3 is TGTGCCAGCAGTGTACACCTGAGACAGGGTAATTCACCCCTCCACTTT. Residues: CASSVHLRQGNSPLHF.

This chain links TRBV6-5 with TRBJ1-6; D possibly corresponds to TRBD1 (5 bases). Germline lookup yields CDR1 MNHEY and CDR2 SVGAGI. There are 16 residues in the CDR3. V gave up 4 bases and J gave up 7 bases, with 17 bases separating them. This CDR3 reads CASSSLGDSGNSPLHF. In nucleotides, the CDR3 is TGTGCCAGCAGTTCACTAGGGGATTCGGGAAATTCACCCCTCCACTTT.

This clonotype appeared many times. The chain is built from TRBV11-2 and TRBJ1-5, with a tentative D call TRBD1 (5 bases). V lost 5 bases, J lost 2 bases, and 16 bases lay in between. Germline values: CDR1 SGHAT, CDR2 FQNNGV. This CDR3 contains 16 residues. The CDR3 loop reads CASSPYPRERNQPQHF. The DNA of the CDR3 is TGTGCCAGCAGCCCCTATCCCAGGGAACGCAATCAGCCCCAGCATTTT.

The chain uses TRBV18 and TRBJ1-2, with 9 bases identical to TRBD1. V lost 4 bases, J lost 5 bases, and 11 bases stayed unmatched. CDR1 and CDR2 (germline): KGHSH, LQKENI. The CDR3 consists of 16 residues. CDR3 residues: CASSLKAGTGPYGYTF. CDR3 DNA sequence: TGTGCCAGCTCACTAAAAGCCGGGACAGGGCCATATGGCTACACCTTC.

This clonotype appeared many times. The rearrangement links TRBV2 to TRBJ2-5; 7 nucleotides align to TRBD1. V lost 7 bases and J lost 3; bases outside the gene matches: 5. The CDR3 is made up of 13 amino acids. In germline, CDR1 is SNHLY, CDR2 FYNNEI. CDR3 loop: CASNRGREETQYF. In DNA, the CDR3 is TGTGCCAGCAACAGGGGCCGTGAAGAGACCCAGTACTTC.

The DNA for the CDR3 is TGCGCCAGCAGCCCAGACAGGGCGAACACCGGGGAGCTGTTTTTT. Amino acid sequence: CASSPDRANTGELFF. The chain links TRBV5-1 to TRBJ2-2; 7 positions agree with TRBD1. The CDR3 contains 15 residues. V lost 4 bases to trimming and J lost 0 bases; unmatched junction nucleotides: 3. Germline CDR1 SGHRS, CDR2 YFSETQ.

On this clonotype itself: This may arise from a read error, as a much more abundant clone is one base away. The chain couples TRBV20-1 to TRBJ2-5; 8 bases fit TRBD2. The CDR3 contains 13 residues. Germline lookup yields CDR1 DFQATT and CDR2 SNEGSKA (reference sequence). CDR3 in amino acids: CRAPGGGQETQYF. CDR3 nucleotides: TGCAGAGCTCCCGGGGGGGGCCAAGAGACCCAGTACTTC.

The CDR3, as DNA: TGCAGCGGGATTGAGGGAGCTAACTATGGCTACACCTTC. Protein: CSGIEGANYGYTF. The rearrangement uses TRBV29-1 and TRBJ1-2; no clear D. V shed 7 bases and J shed 0 bases, with 12 bases lying between them. Germline V lookup: CDR1 SQVTM, CDR2 ANQGSEA. This CDR3 comprises 13 residues.

This clonotype has just a few counts. V is TRBV6-1 and J is TRBJ1-1, with TRBD1 as a possible D gene (6 bases). Per the germline V gene, CDR1 is MNHNS and CDR2 is SASEGT. Deletions cut 4 bases from V and 4 bases from J, with 13 bases between. This CDR3 is built from 14 residues. CDR3 region: CASSGPQGLTEAFF. In nucleotides, the CDR3 is TGTGCCAGCAGTGGACCGCAGGGGCTCACTGAAGCTTTCTTT.

The gene calls are TRBV14 and TRBJ2-4, with D perhaps TRBD2 (5 bases). CDR3 size: 14 residues. The germline V gene has CDR1 SGHDN and CDR2 FVKESK. The V gene lost 3 bases and the J gene lost 1 base, with 7 bases spanning the gap. The CDR3 coding sequence is TGTGCCAGCAGCCAGTCGGGGGCCAAAAACATTCAGTACTTC. This gives the protein CASSQSGAKNIQYF.

This clonotype was seen ten or more times. The V and J genes are TRBV28 and TRBJ1-1; 8 bases are shared with TRBD1. The CDR3 totals 15 residues. The V gene end was trimmed by 6 bases and the J gene end by 2 bases; junction bases not matched to a gene: 8. CDR1 MDHEN and CDR2 SYDVKM come from the germline V gene. This chain's CDR3 is CASRPRQGRNTEAFF. DNA of the CDR3: TGTGCCAGCAGACCCCGACAGGGGAGAAACACTGAAGCTTTCTTT.